The rows below give T cell receptor beta chains drawn from one sample of a study of graft-versus-host responses after intestinal transplantation. These receptors' targets are unknown. Assay used: immunoSEQ multiplex PCR; TCRdb lists only in-frame clones, some missing. This repertoire shows 90,000 to 150,000 clones, 85% to 95% found once; its top ten account for around 0.12%. Specimen: unstimulated CD4+ T cells sorted from spleen or lymph node cells, collected before intestinal transplant. These receptors were collected from a human donor who received an intestinal transplant. Both conserved end residues are part of each CDR3.

j_call | v_call | cdr3_aa
TRBJ1-2 | TRBV6-5 | CASSYSRASGGYTF
TRBJ2-7 | TRBV28 | CASSLWGQRPVEQYF
TRBJ2-5 | TRBV7-9 | CASSPNRDRGDKTQYF
TRBJ2-7 | TRBV28 | CATNGGQAGSYEQYF
TRBJ2-3 | TRBV6-1 | CASSVLAGSGTDTQYF
TRBJ1-1 | TRBV6-5 | CASSYGPGGTFF
TRBJ2-7 | TRBV5-1 | CASSRGTVASYEQYF
TRBJ1-5 | TRBV6-6 | CASRGRGGNQPQHF
TRBJ2-1 | TRBV7-3 | CASSPRPNPINEQFF
TRBJ2-7 | TRBV18 | CASSPPIGEQYF
TRBJ1-2 | TRBV6-6 | CASSPARGGLNYGYTF
TRBJ1-1 | TRBV19 | CASSIGVGTEAFF
TRBJ2-7 | TRBV5-6 | CASSPGLAGGPSYEQYF
TRBJ1-2 | TRBV28 | CASRGDRLGQAGYTF
TRBJ2-1 | TRBV7-9 | CASSLVGTGHNEQFF
TRBJ2-2 | TRBV2 | CASSASGIGTGELFF
NA | TRBV28 | CASREQGNYEQYF
TRBJ2-3 | TRBV30 | CAWSTLADTQYF
TRBJ1-6 | TRBV18 | CASSPGQGGYSPLHF
TRBJ1-1 | TRBV7-8 | CASSQTTGVNTEAFF
TRBJ2-5 | TRBV7-7 | CASSLGLAAQETQYF
TRBJ2-1 | TRBV5-6 | CASSLVADSYNEQFF
TRBJ2-1 | TRBV27 | CASSPGTSGWNEQFF
TRBJ2-3 | TRBV14 | CASSQDAGTSGFWDTQYF
TRBJ2-7 | TRBV11-3 | CASSYRTAYEQYF
TRBJ2-7 | TRBV28 | CASSRAPESYEQYF
TRBJ2-7 | TRBV9 | CASSVEASGSLSEQYF
TRBJ2-1 | TRBV2 | CATLSGSDNEQFF
TRBJ2-5 | TRBV5-6 | CASSFFNRGGETQYF
TRBJ2-7 | TRBV9 | CASSVSRGIVCEQYF
TRBJ1-2 | TRBV30 | CAWTAGDYGYTF
TRBJ2-1 | TRBV5-1 | CASRISGSMNNEQFF
TRBJ2-5 | TRBV7-3 | CASSQGRLPAETQYF
TRBJ2-7 | TRBV7-8 | CASSLAPYSYEQYF
TRBJ2-7 | TRBV11-1 | CASSPHRGLYEQYF